These 9 T cell receptor beta chains originate from one sample sequenced in a study of T cell responses to AZD1222 COVID-19 vaccine (dated by TCRdb to the early 2020s). Library preparation used the immunoSEQ multiplex PCR assay. Imported from immuneACCESS, the table was reduced by TCRdb to in-frame sequences with V and J called. These copies leave out some clones; in studies compared against another copy, an unresolved V gene accounts for under half, and the cause of the remainder is not known. The sample data list roughly 120,000 clones, and around 83% of these were observed just once. Around 4.4% of the sample is in the top ten clones. In light of the paper, this sample's time point label describes: about 28 days (+/-7) after the second vaccine dose. The material sequenced was peripheral blood, taken 28 days after the second AZD1222 dose. The receptors originated from an adult who received the AZD1222 COVID-19 vaccine.

V and J are TRBV5-1 and TRBJ2-2; D not resolved. CDR3 length equals 14 residues. Trimming took 4 bases from V and 11 from J, leaving 18 bases between them. Germline V lookup: CDR1 SGHRS, CDR2 YFSETQ. The CDR3 is CASSNKDGRNELFF. The CDR3, as DNA: TGCGCCAGCAGCAATAAGGACGGCAGGAACGAGCTGTTTTTT.

V is TRBV12-3 or TRBV12-4 and J is TRBJ1-5; D unresolved. The V end was cut by 5 bases, the J end by 5 bases, with 10 bases between. The CDR3 is 13 amino acids. The CDR3 coding sequence is TGTGCCAGCAGTCAAGACACCCATCAGCCCCAGCATTTT. Residues: CASSQDTHQPQHF.

On this clone: The same CDR3 also results from other DNA sequences found in this sample. The gene calls are TRBV3-1 (or the pseudogene TRBV3-2) and TRBJ2-7, with D unresolved. Germline V gene data show CDR1 as LGHDT and CDR2 as YNNKEL (reference sequence). The CDR3 consists of 11 residues. Trimming shortened V by 3 bases and J by 4 bases, and 4 bases separated the two germline ends. The CDR3 spells CASSQGYEQYF. The CDR3 nucleotides are TGTGCCAGCAGCCAGGGATACGAGCAGTACTTC.

This chain joins TRBV5-8 and TRBJ1-1; maybe TRBD1 (6 bases). Germline-derived CDR1 and CDR2 are SGHTS and YDEGEE. Trimming stripped 0 bases from V and 4 bases from J, with 16 bases between. The CDR3 has 16 residues. The CDR3 loop is CASSLAGWARGTEAFF. For the CDR3, the DNA is TGTGCCAGCAGCTTGGCTGGATGGGCCAGGGGCACTGAAGCTTTCTTT.

The rearrangement uses TRBV2 and TRBJ1-2; D is perhaps TRBD1 (5 bases). CDR1 is SNHLY and CDR2 is FYNNEI in the germline V gene. This CDR3 has 12 residues. Trimming cost V 6 bases and J 3 bases, with 8 bases left between them. The CDR3 sequence is CASSGGDYGYTF. The DNA for the CDR3 is TGTGCCAGCAGCGGGGGTGACTATGGCTACACCTTC.

The chain recombines TRBV10-3 with TRBJ2-3, with TRBD1 matching 7 bases. CDR1 is ENHRY, CDR2 SYGVKD, per germline. This CDR3 region has 15 residues. V was pared by 3 bases and J by 1 base, with 4 bases of the junction left unmatched. The CDR3: CAISDLTGGTDTQYF. In nucleotides, the CDR3 is TGTGCCATCAGTGACCTAACAGGGGGCACAGATACGCAGTATTTT.

In this sample, this clone turned up once. Other DNA variants within this sample encode the same CDR3. J is TRBJ1-1 and V is TRBV19, with D possibly matching TRBD1 (5 bases). The germline V and J ends were trimmed by 8 bases and 0 bases, with 10 bases remaining between them. Germline-derived CDR1 and CDR2 are LNHDA and SQIVND (reference sequence). This CDR3 is built from 13 residues. The CDR3 bases are TGTGCCAGTTCAGGACAATTGAACACTGAAGCTTTCTTT. Its translation: CASSGQLNTEAFF.

This chain connects TRBV9 to TRBJ1-1; D is unresolved. CDR3 length: 17 residues. V was shortened by 3 bases and J by 0 bases, with 18 bases between the two germline ends. Germline CDR1 SGDLS, CDR2 YYNGEE. CDR3 amino acids: CASSALPDGGLNTEAFF. CDR3 nucleotides: TGTGCCAGCAGCGCCCTCCCGGACGGAGGATTGAACACTGAAGCTTTCTTT. Using reference TRBV9 and TRBJ1-1 for the parts outside the CDR3, the full variable domain is DSGVTQTPKHLITATGQRVTLRCSPRSGDLSVYWYQQSLDQGLQFLIQYYNGEERAKGNILERFSAQQFPDLHSELNLSSLELGDSALYFCASSALPDGGLNTEAFFGQGTRLTVV.

J is TRBJ2-4 and V is TRBV19; D perhaps matches TRBD2 (6 bases). Germline loops: CDR1 LNHDA, CDR2 SQIVND (reference sequence). CDR3 length: 16 amino acids. The V gene lost 0 bases and the J gene lost 9 bases, with 18 bases spanning the gap. CDR3 nucleotides: TGTGCCAGTAGTATAGACGGCGGGGCCCGTGGGGGCATTCAGTACTTC. Residues: CASSIDGGARGGIQYF.